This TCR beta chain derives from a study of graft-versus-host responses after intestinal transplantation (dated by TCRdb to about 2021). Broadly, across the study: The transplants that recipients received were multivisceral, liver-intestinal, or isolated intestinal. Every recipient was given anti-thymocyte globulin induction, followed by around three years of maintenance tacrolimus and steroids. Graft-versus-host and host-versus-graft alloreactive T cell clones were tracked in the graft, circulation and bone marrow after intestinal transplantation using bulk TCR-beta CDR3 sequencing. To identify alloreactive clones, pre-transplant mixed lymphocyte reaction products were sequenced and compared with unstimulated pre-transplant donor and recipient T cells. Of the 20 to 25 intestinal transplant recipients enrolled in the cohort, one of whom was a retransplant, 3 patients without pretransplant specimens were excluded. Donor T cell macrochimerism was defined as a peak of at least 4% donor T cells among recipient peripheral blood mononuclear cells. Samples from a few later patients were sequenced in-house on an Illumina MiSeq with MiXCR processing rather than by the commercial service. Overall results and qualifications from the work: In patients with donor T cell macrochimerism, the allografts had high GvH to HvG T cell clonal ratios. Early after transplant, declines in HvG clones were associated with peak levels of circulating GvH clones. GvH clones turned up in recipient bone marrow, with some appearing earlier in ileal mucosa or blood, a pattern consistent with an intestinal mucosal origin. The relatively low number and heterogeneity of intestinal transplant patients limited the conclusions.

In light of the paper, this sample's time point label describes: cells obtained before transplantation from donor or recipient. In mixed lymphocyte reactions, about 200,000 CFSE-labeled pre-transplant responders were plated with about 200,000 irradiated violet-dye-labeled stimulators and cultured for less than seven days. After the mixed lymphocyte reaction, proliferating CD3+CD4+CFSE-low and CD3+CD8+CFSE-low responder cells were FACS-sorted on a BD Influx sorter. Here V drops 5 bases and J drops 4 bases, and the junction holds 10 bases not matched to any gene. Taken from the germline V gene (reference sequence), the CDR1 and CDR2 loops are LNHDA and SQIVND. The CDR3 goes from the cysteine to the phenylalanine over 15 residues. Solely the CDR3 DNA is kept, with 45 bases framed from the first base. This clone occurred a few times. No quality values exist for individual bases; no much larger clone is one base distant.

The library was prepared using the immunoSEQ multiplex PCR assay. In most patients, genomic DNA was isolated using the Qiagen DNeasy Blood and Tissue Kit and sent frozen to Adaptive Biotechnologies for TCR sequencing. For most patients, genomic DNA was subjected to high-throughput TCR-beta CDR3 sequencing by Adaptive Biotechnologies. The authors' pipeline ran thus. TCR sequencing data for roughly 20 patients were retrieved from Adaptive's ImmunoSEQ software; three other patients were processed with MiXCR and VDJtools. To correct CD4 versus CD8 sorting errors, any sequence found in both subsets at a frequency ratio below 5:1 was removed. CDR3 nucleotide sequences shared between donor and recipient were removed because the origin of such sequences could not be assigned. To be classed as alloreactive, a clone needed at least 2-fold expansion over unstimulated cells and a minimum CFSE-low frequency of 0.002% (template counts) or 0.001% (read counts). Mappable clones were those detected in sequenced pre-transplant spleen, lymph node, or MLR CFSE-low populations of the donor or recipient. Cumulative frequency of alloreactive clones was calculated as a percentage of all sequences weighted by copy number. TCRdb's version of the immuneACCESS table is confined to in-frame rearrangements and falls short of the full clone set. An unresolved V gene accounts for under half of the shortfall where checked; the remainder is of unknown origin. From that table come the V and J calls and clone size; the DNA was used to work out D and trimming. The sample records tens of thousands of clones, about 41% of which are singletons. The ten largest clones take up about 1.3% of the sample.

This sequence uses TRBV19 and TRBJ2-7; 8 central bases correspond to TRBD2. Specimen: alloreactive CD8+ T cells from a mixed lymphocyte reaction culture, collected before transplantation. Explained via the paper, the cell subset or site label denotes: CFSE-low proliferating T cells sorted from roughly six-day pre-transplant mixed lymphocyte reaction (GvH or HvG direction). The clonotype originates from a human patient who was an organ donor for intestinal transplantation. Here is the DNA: TGTGCCAGTAGTCCGGTGGGAGCGGGGGCGTACGAGCAGTACTTC. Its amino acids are CASSPVGAGAYEQYF.